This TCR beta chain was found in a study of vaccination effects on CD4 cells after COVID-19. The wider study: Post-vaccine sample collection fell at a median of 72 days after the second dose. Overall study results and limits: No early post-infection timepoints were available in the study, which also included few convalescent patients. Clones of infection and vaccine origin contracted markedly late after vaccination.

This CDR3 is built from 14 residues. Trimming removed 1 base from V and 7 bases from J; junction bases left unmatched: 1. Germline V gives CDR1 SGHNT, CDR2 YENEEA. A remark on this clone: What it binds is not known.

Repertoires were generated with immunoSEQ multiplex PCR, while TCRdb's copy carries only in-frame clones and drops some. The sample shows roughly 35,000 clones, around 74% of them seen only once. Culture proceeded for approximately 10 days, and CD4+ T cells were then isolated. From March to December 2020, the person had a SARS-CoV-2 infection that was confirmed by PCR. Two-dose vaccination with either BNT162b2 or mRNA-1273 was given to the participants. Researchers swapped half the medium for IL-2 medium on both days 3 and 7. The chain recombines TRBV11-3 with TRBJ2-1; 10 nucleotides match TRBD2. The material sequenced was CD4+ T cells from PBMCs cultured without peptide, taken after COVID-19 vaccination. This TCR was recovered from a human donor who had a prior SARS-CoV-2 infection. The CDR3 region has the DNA TGTGCCAGCAGCTTAGGGACTAGCGGAAATGAGCAGTTCTTC. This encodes CASSLGTSGNEQFF.